This T cell receptor (beta chain) derives from a study of CD8 T cells in ankylosing spondylitis. Via MiXCR, TCRdb re-called the 5' RACE reads, giving one row per CDR3 protein. The repertoire holds some 250,000 distinct CDR3 sequences, with over 8.5% as singletons. The V and J ends lost 0 bases and 2 bases respectively, with 12 bases between them. Germline V gives CDR1 SGHRS, CDR2 YFSETQ. The CDR3 runs 15 residues. Findings of the study overall: Clones linked to disease, bearing a CD8+ phenotype, were relatively rare in peripheral blood.

This clonotype was detected ten times or more. The antigen is not known. Sequencing was performed on blood, either unsorted or a sorted T cell fraction (not recorded which). This rearrangement joins TRBV5-1 to TRBJ2-7; D gene uncertain. The TCR comes from a male donor with ankylosing spondylitis or in good health (not recorded which). The DNA for the CDR3 is TGCGCCAGCAGCTTGGATGTGAGCACTCCCTACGAGCAGTACTTC. Protein product: CASSLDVSTPYEQYF.